The text below deals with one T cell receptor (beta chain). Antigen: not known. These data originate in a study of EBV T-cell therapy then PD-1 blockade in nasopharyngeal carcinoma. Documented treatment: AdE1-LMPpoly-expanded autologous EBV-specific T-cell therapy followed by anti-PD-1 nivolumab. Data came from immunoSEQ multiplex PCR; TCRdb stores just in-frame clones and leaves some out. The table lists some 14,000 clones, about 85% of them singletons. The CDR3 contains 13 residues. CDR1 is MNHEY, CDR2 SMNVEV, per germline (reference sequence). Trimming pared 11 bases from V and 8 bases from J, leaving 16 bases between.

This clonotype was sampled from a man between 40 and 49 years old with nasopharyngeal carcinoma. The sample consisted of CD8+ T cells from blood, taken around day 100 from a patient whose treatment included autologous EBV-specific T cells and nivolumab. V usage is TRBV27 and J usage is TRBJ1-6; tentatively, D is TRBD1 (5 bases). Written as DNA, the CDR3 is TGTGCCTCCGGGGCAGGGAGTTATTCACCCCTCCACTTT. Protein: CASGAGSYSPLHF.